The next 3 T cell receptor beta chains were all read from a single sample in a study of blood T cell repertoires in COVID-19. Sequenced by immunoSEQ multiplex PCR; TCRdb stores in-frame clones only, minus some. Of 200,000 to 250,000 clones listed, roughly 90% are singletons. Sample: PBMCs or T cells enriched from blood (not recorded which). The receptors here all came from a woman aged 50 to 65 in a cohort exposed to, infected with or recovered from COVID-19 (not recorded which).

The J gene is TRBJ2-3, the V gene TRBV5-1, with TRBD2 as a possible D gene (6 bases). Looked up from germline, CDR1 is SGHRS and CDR2 is YFSETQ. The CDR3 runs 15 residues. V was clipped by 4 bases and J by 1 base, with 13 bases between them. The CDR3 spells CASSGFPGGTDTQYF. CDR3 DNA: TGCGCCAGCAGCGGGTTCCCGGGGGGCACAGATACGCAGTATTTT.

J is TRBJ1-6 and V is TRBV3-1 (or the pseudogene TRBV3-2); 8 bases agree with TRBD1. Germline V gene sequence: CDR1 LGHDT, CDR2 YNNKEL (reference sequence). The trim removed 6 bases at V and 5 bases at J, leaving 3 bases unmatched. The CDR3 is 14 amino acids. This CDR3 is CASSLQGDNSPLHF. In nucleotides, the CDR3 is TGTGCCAGCAGTCTACAGGGGGATAATTCACCCCTCCACTTT.

CDR3 nucleotide sequence: TGTGCCAGCAGCTTCCTTACCGACAGTTTCGAGGGCTACACCTTC. Translating gives CASSFLTDSFEGYTF. The rearrangement joins TRBV7-6 to TRBJ1-2, with TRBD1 as a possible D gene (5 bases). This CDR3 region has 15 residues. CDR1 SGHVS and CDR2 FNYEAQ come from the germline V gene. V was clipped by 3 bases and J by 8 bases, with 19 bases between them.